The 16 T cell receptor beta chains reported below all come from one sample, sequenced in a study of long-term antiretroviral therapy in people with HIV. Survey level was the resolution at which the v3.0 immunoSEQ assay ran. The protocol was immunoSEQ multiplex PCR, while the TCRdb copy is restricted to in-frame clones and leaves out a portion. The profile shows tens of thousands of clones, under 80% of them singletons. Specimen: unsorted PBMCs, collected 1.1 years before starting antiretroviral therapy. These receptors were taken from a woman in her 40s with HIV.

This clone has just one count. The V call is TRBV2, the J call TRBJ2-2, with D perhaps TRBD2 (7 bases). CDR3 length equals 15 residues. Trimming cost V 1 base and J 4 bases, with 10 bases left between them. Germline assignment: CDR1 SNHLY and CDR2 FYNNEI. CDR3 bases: TGTGCCAGCAGTGAAGTGAGGGGGGGCACCGGGGAGCTGTTTTTT. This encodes CASSEVRGGTGELFF.

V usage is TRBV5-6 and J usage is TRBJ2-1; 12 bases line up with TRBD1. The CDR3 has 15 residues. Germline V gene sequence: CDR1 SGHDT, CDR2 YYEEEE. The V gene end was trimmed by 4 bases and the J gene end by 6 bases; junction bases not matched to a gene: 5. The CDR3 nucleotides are TGTGCCAGCAGCAACCGGGACAGGGGGCTCAATGAGCAGTTCTTC. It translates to CASSNRDRGLNEQFF. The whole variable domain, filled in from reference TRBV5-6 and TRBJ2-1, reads DAGVTQSPTHLIKTRGQQVTLRCSPKSGHDTVSWYQQALGQGPQFIFQYYEEEERQRGNFPDRFSGHQFPNYSSELNVNALLLGDSALYLCASSNRDRGLNEQFFGPGTRLTVL.

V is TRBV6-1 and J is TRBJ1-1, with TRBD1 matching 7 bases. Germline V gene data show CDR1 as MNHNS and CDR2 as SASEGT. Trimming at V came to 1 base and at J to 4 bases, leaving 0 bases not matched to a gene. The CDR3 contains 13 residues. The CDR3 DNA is TGTGCCAGCAGTGAAGGACAGGGCACTGAAGCTTTCTTT. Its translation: CASSEGQGTEAFF.

The CDR3, as DNA: TGCGCCAGCAGCCGAGAGGACAGTCCAGGGTCCTACAATGAGCAGTTCTTC. This sequence encodes CASSREDSPGSYNEQFF. The V call is TRBV4-3, the J call TRBJ2-1, with D perhaps matching TRBD1 (6 bases). V dropped 4 bases and J dropped 1 base, with 17 bases sitting between them. CDR3 size: 17 residues. CDR1 and CDR2 from the germline V gene are LGHNA and YSLEER.

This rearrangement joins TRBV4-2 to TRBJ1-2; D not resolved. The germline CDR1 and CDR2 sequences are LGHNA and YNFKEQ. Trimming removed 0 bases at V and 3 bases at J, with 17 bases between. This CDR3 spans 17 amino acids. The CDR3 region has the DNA TGTGCCAGCAGCCAAGATGTCACATTGTCAGCCTACTATGGCTACACCTTC. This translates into CASSQDVTLSAYYGYTF.

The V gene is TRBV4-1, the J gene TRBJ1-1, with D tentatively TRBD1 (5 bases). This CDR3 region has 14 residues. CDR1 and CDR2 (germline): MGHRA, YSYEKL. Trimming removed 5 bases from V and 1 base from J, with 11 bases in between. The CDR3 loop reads CASSVGPSNTEAFF. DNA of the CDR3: TGCGCCAGCAGCGTGGGACCGTCGAACACTGAAGCTTTCTTT.

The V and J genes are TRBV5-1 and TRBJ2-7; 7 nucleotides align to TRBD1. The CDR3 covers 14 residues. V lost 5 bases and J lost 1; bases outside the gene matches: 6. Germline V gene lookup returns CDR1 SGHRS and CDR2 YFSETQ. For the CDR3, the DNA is TGCGCCAGCAGGTTAACGGGACAGTCCTACGAGCAGTACTTC. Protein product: CASRLTGQSYEQYF.

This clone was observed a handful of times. The CDR3 coding sequence is TGTGCCAGCAGCCCCCTCGGGCAGTTCCTCTATGGCTACACCTTC. It yields the protein CASSPLGQFLYGYTF. This sequence joins TRBV7-9 and TRBJ1-2; D is uncertain. Germline V gives CDR1 SEHNR, CDR2 FQNEAQ (reference sequence). The V and J ends lost 5 bases and 4 bases respectively, with 17 bases between them. The CDR3 runs 15 residues.

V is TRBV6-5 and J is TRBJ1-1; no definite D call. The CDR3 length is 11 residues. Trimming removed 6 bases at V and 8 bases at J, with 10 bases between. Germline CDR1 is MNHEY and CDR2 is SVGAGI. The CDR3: CASRSSWEAFF. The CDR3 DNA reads TGTGCCAGCAGATCTTCCTGGGAAGCTTTCTTT.

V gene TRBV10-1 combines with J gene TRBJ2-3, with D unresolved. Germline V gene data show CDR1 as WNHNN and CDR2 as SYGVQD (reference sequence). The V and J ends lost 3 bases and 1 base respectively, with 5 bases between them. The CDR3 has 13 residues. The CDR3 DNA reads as TGCGCCAGCAGTGACTACCGCACAGATACGCAGTATTTT. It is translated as CASSDYRTDTQYF.

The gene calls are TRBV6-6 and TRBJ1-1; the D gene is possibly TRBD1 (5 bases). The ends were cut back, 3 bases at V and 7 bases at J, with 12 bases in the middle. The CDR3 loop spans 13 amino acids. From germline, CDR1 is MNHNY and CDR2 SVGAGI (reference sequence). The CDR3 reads CASSYSDRYEAFF. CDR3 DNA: TGTGCCAGCAGTTATTCAGACAGATATGAAGCTTTCTTT.

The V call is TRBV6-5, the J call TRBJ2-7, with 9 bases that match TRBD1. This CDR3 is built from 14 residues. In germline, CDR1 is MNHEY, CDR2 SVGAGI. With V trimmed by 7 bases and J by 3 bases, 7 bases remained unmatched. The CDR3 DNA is TGTGCCAGCACAGGACAGGGGAGCTACTACGAGCAGTACTTC. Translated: CASTGQGSYYEQYF.

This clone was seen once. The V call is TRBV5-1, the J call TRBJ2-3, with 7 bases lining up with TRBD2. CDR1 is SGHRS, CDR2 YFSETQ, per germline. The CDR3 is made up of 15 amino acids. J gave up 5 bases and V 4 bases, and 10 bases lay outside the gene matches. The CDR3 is CASSKGMRERDTQYF. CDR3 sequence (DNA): TGCGCCAGCAGCAAGGGGATGCGGGAGCGAGATACGCAGTATTTT.

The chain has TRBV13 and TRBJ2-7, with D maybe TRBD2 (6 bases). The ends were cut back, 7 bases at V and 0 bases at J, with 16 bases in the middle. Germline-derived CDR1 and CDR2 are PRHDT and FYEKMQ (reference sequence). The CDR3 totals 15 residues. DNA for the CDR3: TGTGCCAGCACCTCACGGGGGACCAGCTCCTACGAGCAGTACTTC. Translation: CASTSRGTSSYEQYF.

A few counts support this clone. The CDR3 nucleotides are TGCAGCGTTGAAGAGGGGACAGGGGACTACGAGCAGTACTTC. Translation: CSVEEGTGDYEQYF. The rearrangement links TRBV29-1 to TRBJ2-7; 10 bases are a match to TRBD1. V was pared by 0 bases and J by 3 bases, with 2 bases of the junction left unmatched. From germline, CDR1 is SQVTM and CDR2 ANQGSEA. The CDR3 sequence is 14 residues long.

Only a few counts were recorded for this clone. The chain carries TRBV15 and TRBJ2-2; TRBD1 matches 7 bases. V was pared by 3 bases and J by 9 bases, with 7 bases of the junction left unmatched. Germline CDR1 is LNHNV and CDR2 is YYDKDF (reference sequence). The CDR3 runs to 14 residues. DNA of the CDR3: TGTGCCACCAGCAGTCGACAGGGTGGCCGGGAGCTGTTTTTT. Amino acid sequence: CATSSRQGGRELFF.